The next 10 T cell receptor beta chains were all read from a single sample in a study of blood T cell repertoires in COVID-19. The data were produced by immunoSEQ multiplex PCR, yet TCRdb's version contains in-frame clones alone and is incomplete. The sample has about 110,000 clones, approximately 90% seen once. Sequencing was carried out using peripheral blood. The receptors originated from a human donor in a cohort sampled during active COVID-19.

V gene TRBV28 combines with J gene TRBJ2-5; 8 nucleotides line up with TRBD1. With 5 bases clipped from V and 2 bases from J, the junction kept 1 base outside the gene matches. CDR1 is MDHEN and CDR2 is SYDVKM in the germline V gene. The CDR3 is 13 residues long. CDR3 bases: TGTGCCAGCAGTCAGGGGGCTCAAGAGACCCAGTACTTC. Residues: CASSQGAQETQYF.

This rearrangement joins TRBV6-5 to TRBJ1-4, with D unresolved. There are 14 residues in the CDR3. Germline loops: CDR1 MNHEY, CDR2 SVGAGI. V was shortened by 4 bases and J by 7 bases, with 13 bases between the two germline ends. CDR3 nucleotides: TGTGCCAGCAGTTCCCTCCGGTCCGCTGAAAAACTGTTTTTT. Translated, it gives CASSSLRSAEKLFF.

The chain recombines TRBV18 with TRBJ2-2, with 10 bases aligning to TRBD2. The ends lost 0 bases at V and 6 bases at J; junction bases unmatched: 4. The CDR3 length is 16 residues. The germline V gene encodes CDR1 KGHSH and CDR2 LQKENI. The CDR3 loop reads CASSPPGLALSGELFF. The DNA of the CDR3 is TGTGCCAGCTCACCACCGGGACTAGCGCTTTCCGGGGAGCTGTTTTTT.

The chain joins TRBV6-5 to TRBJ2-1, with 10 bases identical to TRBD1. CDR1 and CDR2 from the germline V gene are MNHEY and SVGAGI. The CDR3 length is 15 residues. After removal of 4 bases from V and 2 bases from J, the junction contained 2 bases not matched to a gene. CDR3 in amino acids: CASSSTGGPYNEQFF. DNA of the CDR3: TGTGCCAGCAGTTCGACAGGGGGCCCCTACAATGAGCAGTTCTTC.

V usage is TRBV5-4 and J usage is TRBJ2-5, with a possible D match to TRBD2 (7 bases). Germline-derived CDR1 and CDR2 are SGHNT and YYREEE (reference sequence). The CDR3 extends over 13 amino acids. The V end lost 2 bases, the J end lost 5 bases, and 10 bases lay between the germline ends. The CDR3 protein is CASSFTGGETQYF. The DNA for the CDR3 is TGTGCCAGCAGCTTCACGGGGGGCGAGACCCAGTACTTC. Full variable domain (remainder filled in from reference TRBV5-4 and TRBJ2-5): ETGVTQSPTHLIKTRGQQVTLRCSSQSGHNTVSWYQQALGQGPQFIFQYYREEENGRGNFPPRFSGLQFPNYSSELNVNALELDDSALYLCASSFTGGETQYFGPGTRLLVL.

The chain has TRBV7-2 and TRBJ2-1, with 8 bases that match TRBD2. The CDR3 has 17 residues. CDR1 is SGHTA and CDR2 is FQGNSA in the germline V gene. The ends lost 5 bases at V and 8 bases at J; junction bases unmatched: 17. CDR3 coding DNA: TGTGCCAGCAGCCCCCAGATTCTAACTAGCGGTGTCGATGAGCAGTTCTTC. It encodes CASSPQILTSGVDEQFF.

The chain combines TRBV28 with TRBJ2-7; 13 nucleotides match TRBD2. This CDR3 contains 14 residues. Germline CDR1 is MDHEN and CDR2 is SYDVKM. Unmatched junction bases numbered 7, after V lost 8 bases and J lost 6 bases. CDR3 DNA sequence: TGTGCCAGCCTTCGACTAGCGGGAGGAGGCGAGCAGTACTTC. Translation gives CASLRLAGGGEQYF. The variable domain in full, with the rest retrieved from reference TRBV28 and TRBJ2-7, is DVKVTQSSRYLVKRTGEKVFLECVQDMDHENMFWYRQDPGLGLRLIYFSYDVKMKEKGDIPEGYSVSREKKERFSLILESASTNQTSMYLCASLRLAGGGEQYFGPGTRLTVT.

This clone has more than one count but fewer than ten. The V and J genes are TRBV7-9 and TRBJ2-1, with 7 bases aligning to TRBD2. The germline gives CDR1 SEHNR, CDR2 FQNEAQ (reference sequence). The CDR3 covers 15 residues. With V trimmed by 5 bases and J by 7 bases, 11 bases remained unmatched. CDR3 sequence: CASSRAGTTMNEQFF. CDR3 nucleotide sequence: TGTGCCAGCAGCCGTGCCGGGACTACAATGAATGAGCAGTTCTTC.

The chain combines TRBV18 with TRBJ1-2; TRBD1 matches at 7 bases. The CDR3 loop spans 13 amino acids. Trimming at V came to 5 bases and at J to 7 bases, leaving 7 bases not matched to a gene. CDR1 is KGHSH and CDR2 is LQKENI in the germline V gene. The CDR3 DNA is TGTGCCAGCTCATCGCTACAGGGGTTTGGCTACACCTTC. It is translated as CASSSLQGFGYTF.

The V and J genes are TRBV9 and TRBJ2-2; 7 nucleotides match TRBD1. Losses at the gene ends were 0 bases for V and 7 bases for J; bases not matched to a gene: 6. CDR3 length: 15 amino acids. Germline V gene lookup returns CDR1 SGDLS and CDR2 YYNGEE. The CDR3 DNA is TGTGCCAGCAGCGTAGAGGGGGCGCTTCGCGGGGAGCTGTTTTTT. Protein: CASSVEGALRGELFF.